The rows below give T cell receptor beta chains drawn from one sample of a study of control samples from healthy donors and cancer patients. Data came from immunoSEQ multiplex PCR; TCRdb stores just in-frame clones and leaves some out. This sample's clone table lists about 190,000 clones. Input material: blood. The receptors were gathered from a woman in her twenties or thirties in good health. Each CDR3 is given with its conserved first and last residue. The order of the fields is J gene, V gene, D gene, CDR3 protein, CDR3 DNA. The D gene is left open where the match is weak.

>TRBJ2-1|TRBV7-9|TRBD1
CASSSLRDSSSYNEQFF
TGTGCCAGCAGCTCCCTTCGGGACAGTAGCTCCTACAATGAGCAGTTCTTC
>TRBJ1-4|TRBV25-1|NA
CASSLAGRSNEKLFF
TGTGCCAGCAGTCTAGCAGGGAGGTCTAATGAAAAACTGTTTTTT
>TRBJ1-2|TRBV10-3|TRBD1
CAIKRTGAQEGYTF
TGTGCCATCAAACGGACAGGGGCCCAGGAGGGCTACACCTTC
>TRBJ1-2|TRBV27|TRBD1
CASRYKGTGLSLYGYTF
TGTGCCAGCAGATATAAAGGGACAGGCCTCTCCTTATATGGCTACACCTTC
>TRBJ2-7|TRBV5-1|NA
CASSPLKDEQYF
TGCGCCAGCAGCCCCCTTAAGGACGAGCAGTACTTC
>TRBJ1-1|TRBV27|NA
CASSLSGSGTEAFF
TGTGCCAGCAGTTTATCGGGCAGCGGTACTGAAGCTTTCTTT
>TRBJ2-1|TRBV5-4|NA
CASSLVGGSYNEQFF
TGTGCCAGCAGCTTGGTTGGGGGTTCGTACAATGAGCAGTTCTTC
>TRBJ1-5|TRBV5-6|NA
CASSAVNALQPQHF
TGTGCCAGCAGCGCGGTAAATGCCCTGCAGCCCCAGCATTTT
>TRBJ1-1|TRBV9|TRBD1
CASSVDREAEAFF
TGTGCCAGCAGCGTGGACAGGGAGGCTGAAGCTTTCTTT
>TRBJ2-7|TRBV10-3|TRBD1
CAIRSGTEKYEQYF
TGTGCCATCAGGTCCGGGACAGAAAAATACGAGCAGTACTTC
>TRBJ2-1|TRBV4-3|TRBD2
CASSSASGLGEQFF
TGCGCCAGCAGCTCGGCTAGCGGTCTTGGGGAGCAGTTCTTC
>TRBJ2-3|TRBV4-1|TRBD2
CASSQASGGPLPTQYF
TGCGCCAGCAGCCAAGCTAGCGGGGGGCCCCTTCCTACGCAGTATTTT
>TRBJ1-1|TRBV5-6|NA
CASSSSPSSYTEAFF
TGTGCCAGCAGCTCAAGTCCATCCAGCTACACTGAAGCTTTCTTT
>TRBJ2-5|TRBV6-6|TRBD1
CASSYPGQGRETQYF
TGTGCCAGCAGTTACCCCGGACAGGGTAGGGAGACCCAGTACTTC
>TRBJ1-1|TRBV28|NA
CASSLRGGPEAEAFF
TGTGCCAGCAGTTTAAGAGGGGGGCCCGAAGCTGAAGCTTTCTTT
>TRBJ2-1|TRBV13|NA
CASGSWDNEQFF
TGTGCCAGTGGCTCCTGGGACAATGAGCAGTTCTTC
>TRBJ1-1|TRBV20-1|NA
CSASHVTEAFF
TGCAGTGCTAGTCATGTGACTGAAGCTTTCTTT
>TRBJ1-5|TRBV27|NA
CASSPTDWPQHF
TGTGCCAGCAGCCCGACGGACTGGCCCCAGCATTTT
>TRBJ2-6|TRBV7-3|NA
CASSWTRETGANVLTF
TGTGCCAGCAGCTGGACCAGGGAGACTGGGGCCAACGTCCTGACTTTC
>TRBJ1-1|TRBV7-9|TRBD1
CASSFQGTGSEAFF
TGTGCCAGCAGCTTCCAGGGGACAGGGTCTGAAGCTTTCTTT
>TRBJ2-1|TRBV25-1|NA
CASSEYPRGYEQFF
TGTGCCAGCAGTGAATATCCGAGGGGCTATGAGCAGTTCTTC
>TRBJ2-2|TRBV10-1|TRBD2
CASSGTSTTGELFF
TGCGCCAGCAGCGGGACTAGCACCACCGGGGAGCTGTTTTTT
>TRBJ1-1|TRBV19|TRBD1
CAIRDRLNTEAFF
TGTGCCATCCGGGACAGACTGAACACTGAAGCTTTCTTT
>TRBJ2-3|TRBV24-1|NA
CATSVGNTQYF
TGTGCCACCAGTGTAGGGAATACGCAGTATTTT
>TRBJ2-7|TRBV28|NA
CASSTGEGYYEQYF
TGTGCCAGCAGTACAGGGGAGGGGTACTACGAGCAGTACTTC
>TRBJ2-3|TRBV7-2|NA
CASSLESGSDTQYF
TGTGCCAGCAGCTTAGAGAGCGGCTCAGATACGCAGTATTTT
>TRBJ1-4|TRBV28|NA
CASSLTEGLFF
TGTGCCAGCAGCTTGACGGAAGGTCTGTTTTTT
>TRBJ2-7|TRBV7-3|TRBD1
CASSLYRGWTYEQYF
TGTGCCAGCAGCCTATACAGGGGGTGGACCTACGAGCAGTACTTC
>TRBJ1-2|TRBV21-1|NA
CASSTRQGDYGYTF
TGTGCCAGCAGCACCAGACAGGGGGACTATGGCTACACCTTC
>TRBJ2-1|TRBV21-1|NA
CASSKANTSAIYNEQFF
TGTGCCAGCAGCAAGGCAAACACTAGCGCGATTTACAATGAGCAGTTCTTC
>TRBJ1-4|TRBV19|TRBD1
CASSIRQGPANEKLFF
TGTGCCAGTAGTATCAGACAGGGGCCAGCAAATGAAAAACTGTTTTTT
>TRBJ1-1|TRBV6-5|NA
CASSLTGQSTEAFF
TGTGCCAGCAGTTTGACAGGACAGAGCACTGAAGCTTTCTTT
>TRBJ1-5|TRBV10-1|NA
CASSESNQPQHF
TGCGCCAGCAGTGAGAGTAATCAGCCCCAGCATTTT
>TRBJ1-1|TRBV12-3/TRBV12-4|TRBD1
CASKRDRNTEAFF
TGTGCCAGCAAACGGGACAGGAACACTGAAGCTTTCTTT
>TRBJ1-4|TRBV18|TRBD1
CASSLGQGSGAEKLFF
TGTGCCAGCTCACTGGGACAGGGTTCGGGGGCTGAAAAACTGTTTTTT
>TRBJ1-2|TRBV5-1|NA
CASSFAFGRGYTF
TGCGCCAGCAGCTTTGCCTTTGGACGGGGCTACACCTTC
>TRBJ1-3|TRBV3-1/TRBV3-2|NA
CASSQVGDLGDTIYF
TGTGCCAGCAGCCAGGTTGGAGATCTCGGGGACACCATATATTTT